The clone carrying this TCR beta chain was seen a few times. Its antigen is still unknown. A read error may produce the germline difference seen at one junction end. The data stem from a study of metastatic and nonmetastatic thyroid tumors. Broader study findings: Relative to benign nodules, malignant thyroid tumors were reportedly characterized by significantly elevated TCR beta diversity in blood and tumor.

The CDR3 runs to 13 residues. Germline CDR1 and CDR2: MNHNS and SASEGT. The entire patient cohort was treatment-naive prior to thyroid surgery. Using MiXCR, TCRdb re-called clones from the PCR reads. In the table there are roughly 14,000 clones, roughly 28% of which are singletons. The specimen sequenced was tumor tissue. V gene TRBV6-1 combines with J gene TRBJ2-1, with 7 bases matching TRBD2. This receptor was identified in a female donor with papillary thyroid cancer or a benign thyroid nodule (not recorded which). Some clones in this sample may be carry-over from other donors' samples. The CDR3: CASSEGTNNEQFF. CDR3 DNA: TGCGCCAGCAGTGAAGGGACTAACAATGAGCAGTTCTTC.